These 9 T cell receptor beta chains came from one sample sequenced in a study of T cells in Graves' hyperthyroidism and ophthalmopathy. The source material, RNA transcripts, was used to amplify TCR beta CDR3 regions. Using the HTBI primer set, a first-round RT-PCR was run on the TCR CDR3. MiXCR, applied by TCRdb to the multiplex PCR reads, yields one record per CDR3 protein. This sample has around 800,000 distinct CDR3 sequences, with about 38% found just once. Sample: blood. All receptors derive from a man between 18 and 35 years old with Graves' hyperthyroidism.

Remarks on this clonotype: This clone may be a read error of a much larger clone one base away. The V and J genes are TRBV19 and TRBJ2-7; TRBD1 matches at 8 bases. The V gene's germline CDR1 is LNHDA and CDR2 SQIVND (reference sequence). This CDR3 is built from 14 residues. V lost 3 bases, J lost 2 bases, and 3 bases stayed unmatched. CDR3 region: CASSIDRGTYEQYF. In DNA, the CDR3 is TGTGCCAGTAGTATCGACAGGGGAACCTACGAGCAGTACTTC. The full variable domain, rest sourced from reference TRBV19 and TRBJ2-7, is DGGITQSPKYLFRKEGQNVTLSCEQNLNHDAMYWYRQDPGQGLRLIYYSQIVNDFQKGDIAEGYSVSREKKESFPLTVTSAQKNPTAFYLCASSIDRGTYEQYFGPGTRLTVT.

This clonotype was counted only a few times. The chain recombines TRBV19 with TRBJ1-1, with D hard to call. V was pared by 3 bases and J by 6 bases, with 14 bases between. The CDR3 is 14 residues long. Germline CDR1 and CDR2: LNHDA and SQIVND (reference sequence). CDR3 amino acids: CASSMTVSQAEAFF. CDR3 bases: TGTGCCAGTAGTATGACGGTTTCGCAGGCTGAAGCTTTCTTT.

The CDR3 DNA is TGCAGCATATCAGGGGGCAGGACTGAAGCTTTCTTT. Translation: CSISGGRTEAFF. This chain joins TRBV29-1 and TRBJ1-1, with 8 bases lining up with TRBD1. The CDR3 is made up of 12 amino acids. V shed 8 bases and J 5 bases; nucleotides not matched to a gene: 7. Germline V CDR1 and CDR2: SQVTM, ANQGSEA.

Worth noting for this clonotype: Possible read error: a much larger clone is one base away. The V and J genes are TRBV20-1 and TRBJ2-2; D is unclear. This CDR3 is 11 amino acids long. CDR1 is DFQATT and CDR2 is SNEGSKA in the germline V gene (reference sequence). Deletions cut 7 bases from V and 1 base from J, with 4 bases between. The CDR3 region has the DNA TGCAGTGTTAGGAACACCGGGGAGCTGTTTTTT. Encoded protein: CSVRNTGELFF.

Ten or more counts support this clonotype. The V gene is TRBV11-2, the J gene TRBJ1-6; the D gene is possibly TRBD1 (5 bases). Germline V gene lookup returns CDR1 SGHAT and CDR2 FQNNGV. There are 16 residues in the CDR3. V lost 1 base to trimming and J lost 9 bases, with 16 bases between them. The CDR3 DNA reads TGTGCCAGCAGCTTAGGAGGTCCAGGGAGCGGTTCACCCCTCCACTTT. It encodes CASSLGGPGSGSPLHF.

A note on this clonotype: A read error is possible here, since a much larger clone lies one base away. V usage is TRBV20-1 and J usage is TRBJ1-4; 7 bases align to TRBD1. The CDR3 is 10 residues long. Germline V CDR1 and CDR2: DFQATT, SNEGSKA (reference sequence). CDR3 amino acids: CSTGAEKLFF. Here the CDR3 DNA reads TGCAGCACAGGGGCTGAAAAACTGTTTTTT.

This clonotype was observed at least ten times. The chain joins TRBV24-1 to TRBJ2-5; D perhaps matches TRBD1 (6 bases). V was clipped by 4 bases and J by 4 bases, with 9 bases between them. This CDR3 comprises 13 residues. Looked up from germline, CDR1 is KGHDR and CDR2 is SFDVKD. The DNA for the CDR3 is TGTGCCACCAGTGAGGGCAGGGGAGAGACCCAGTACTTC. Encoded protein: CATSEGRGETQYF.

This clonotype has only a few counts. The chain combines TRBV7-3 with TRBJ2-7; 7 bases line up with TRBD2. The CDR3 is 14 amino acids. CDR1 is SGHTA and CDR2 is FQGTGA in the germline V gene. V was pared by 5 bases and J by 2 bases, with 6 bases of the junction left unmatched. The CDR3 protein is CASSPSGHTYEQYF. DNA of the CDR3: TGTGCCAGCAGCCCTAGCGGTCATACCTACGAGCAGTACTTC.

This chain connects TRBV29-1 to TRBJ1-6, with TRBD1 matching 8 bases. This CDR3 has 12 amino acids. V was clipped by 6 bases and J by 8 bases; unmatched bases: 3. The germline CDR1 and CDR2 sequences are SQVTM and ANQGSEA. CDR3 sequence (DNA): TGCAGCGTGGGACAGGCTGATTCACCCCTCCACTTT. It yields the protein CSVGQADSPLHF.